This T cell receptor beta chain was identified in a study of blood T cells in healthy people across ages. Peripheral blood samples of 9 to 10 milliliters were drawn from each donor. Note on this clonotype: The antigen remains unidentified.

Whole-study results and caveats: A greater number of naive CD4+ cells and higher diversity distinguished long-lived donors from aged donors. Calculation of diversity from one million T cells yielded estimates considered to be underestimates.

With a J-beta primer mix and a sample-barcoded 5' primer, a second PCR ran roughly 6 to 11 cycles. Every single cDNA molecule received a tag from a template-switch adaptor with 12 random nucleotides. In TCRdb, the 5' RACE reads were re-called with MiXCR into one record per CDR3 protein. The sample holds about 760,000 distinct CDR3 sequences, roughly three fifths seen once. The sequenced sample was blood. This sequence originates from a man between 40 and 49 years old in good health.

The CDR3 coding sequence is TGTGCCAGCAGTTCGCGGCTAGCGGGGGTGGGGAAAGAGACCCAGTACTTC. This codes for CASSSRLAGVGKETQYF. The chain links TRBV6-5 to TRBJ2-5; 10 bases line up with TRBD2. The length of the CDR3 is 17 residues. CDR1 and CDR2 from the germline V gene are MNHEY and SVGAGI. With V trimmed by 4 bases and J by 3 bases, 11 bases remained unmatched.